The 4 T cell receptor beta chains presented below share a single source sample, sequenced in a study of T cell responses to AZD1222 COVID-19 vaccine (dated by TCRdb to 2020 to 2022). Libraries were built with the immunoSEQ multiplex PCR assay. Imported from immuneACCESS, the table was reduced by TCRdb to in-frame sequences with V and J called. These copies leave out some clones; in studies compared against another copy, an unresolved V gene accounts for under half, and the cause of the remainder is not known. Recorded for this sample are more than 150,000 clones; 85% to 90% of them occurred a single time. Around 5.8% of the sample lies in the top ten. This specimen's time point label, per the study, means: baseline before first vaccination. The sequencing here drew on peripheral blood, taken on day 0 of AZD1222 vaccination. The source of these receptors is an adult in good health.

The V gene is TRBV5-5, the J gene TRBJ2-2; no definite D call. V was trimmed by 0 bases and J by 6 bases, leaving 15 bases between them. The CDR3 runs to 16 residues. The germline gives CDR1 SGHKS, CDR2 YYEKEE (reference sequence). The CDR3 protein is CASSLGPWGEPGELFF. CDR3 coding DNA: TGTGCCAGCAGCTTGGGGCCCTGGGGTGAGCCCGGGGAGCTGTTTTTT.

V and J are TRBV5-4 and TRBJ2-2; weak D call: TRBD2 (6 bases). Germline V gives CDR1 SGHNT, CDR2 YYREEE (reference sequence). The length of the CDR3 is 15 residues. The germline V and J ends were trimmed by 3 bases and 7 bases, with 16 bases remaining between them. CDR3 amino acids: CASSSRRGNNGELFF. The CDR3 DNA reads as TGTGCCAGCAGCTCTCGGAGGGGTAATAACGGGGAGCTGTTTTTT.

This sequence joins TRBV18 and TRBJ2-2; D is ambiguous. CDR3 length: 13 residues. Germline lookup yields CDR1 KGHSH and CDR2 LQKENI. Trimming left V 3 bases short and J 5 bases short, with 7 bases between. DNA for the CDR3: TGTGCCAGCTCACCGGGCTCTACCGGGGAGCTGTTTTTT. This gives the protein CASSPGSTGELFF.

The rearrangement uses TRBV6-5 and TRBJ2-3; possibly TRBD2 for D (7 bases). Per germline, CDR1 MNHEY and CDR2 SVGAGI. The germline V and J ends were trimmed by 0 bases and 5 bases, with 12 bases remaining between them. The CDR3 spans 15 residues. The CDR3 nucleotides read TGTGCCAGCAGTTACTCGTCGGGGGGCAGAGATACGCAGTATTTT. Its protein is CASSYSSGGRDTQYF.